Following are 23 T cell receptor beta chains from one sample sequenced in a study of graft-versus-host responses after intestinal transplantation (dated by TCRdb to about 2021). Library preparation was by the immunoSEQ multiplex PCR assay. Imported from immuneACCESS, the table was reduced by TCRdb to in-frame sequences with V and J called. These copies leave out some clones; in studies compared against another copy, an unresolved V gene accounts for under half, and the cause of the remainder is not known. Counted in this sample were some 36,000 clones; less than 95% of them appeared once. The ten top clones hold 0.2% to 0.25% of the sample. The meaning of the sample's time point label: cells obtained before transplantation from donor or recipient. These TCRs' antigens remain unknown. The sequenced sample was unstimulated CD4+ T cells sorted from spleen or lymph node cells, obtained before transplant. All receptors derive from a human donor who was the organ donor for an intestinal transplant.

This chain uses TRBV7-2 with TRBJ1-1; 9 bases align to TRBD1. Germline V lookup: CDR1 SGHTA, CDR2 FQGNSA. The V segment lost 7 bases and the J segment 5 bases; nucleotides outside the gene matches: 8. The CDR3 runs to 14 residues. The chain's CDR3 is CASMTGGKGTEAFF. CDR3 nucleotides: TGTGCCAGCATGACAGGGGGTAAAGGAACTGAAGCTTTCTTT.

This chain links TRBV7-3 with TRBJ2-1; D is ambiguous. The V and J ends lost 6 bases and 2 bases respectively, with 8 bases between them. This CDR3 spans 13 amino acids. Germline values: CDR1 SGHTA, CDR2 FQGTGA. CDR3 protein: CASSPPPYNEQFF. For the CDR3, the DNA is TGTGCCAGCAGTCCCCCCCCCTACAATGAGCAGTTCTTC.

The sample holds one count of this clone. The junction differs from germline at one of its ends, possibly a read error. Other DNA variants within this sample encode the same CDR3. The chain has TRBV7-2 and TRBJ2-3, with 10 bases that match TRBD2. The CDR3 is made up of 14 amino acids. From germline, CDR1 is SGHTA and CDR2 FQGNSA. CDR3 coding DNA: TGTGCCAGCAGCCTAGCGGGGGGCACAGATACGCAGTATTTT. Residues: CASSLAGGTDTQYF. The entire variable domain, with the rest obtained from reference TRBV7-2 and TRBJ2-3, is as follows: GAGVSQSPSNKVTEKGKDVELRCDPISGHTALYWYRQSLGQGLEFLIYFQGNSAPDKSGLPSDRFSAERTGGSVSTLTIQRTQQEDSAVYLCASSLAGGTDTQYFGPGTRLTVL.

The genes are TRBV29-1 and TRBJ2-5; D may match TRBD1 or TRBD2 (7 bases each). Trimming left V 3 bases short and J 4 bases short, with 9 bases between. Germline V gives CDR1 SQVTM, CDR2 ANQGSEA. CDR3 length equals 12 residues. CDR3 DNA sequence: TGCAGCGTTGACAGGGGGGGAGAGACCCAGTACTTC. Translation gives CSVDRGGETQYF. The full variable domain, with the rest looked up from reference TRBV29-1 and TRBJ2-5, is SAVISQKPSRDICQRGTSLTIQCQVDSQVTMMFWYRQQPGQSLTLIATANQGSEATYESGFVIDKFPISRPNLTFSTLTVSNMSPEDSSIYLCSVDRGGETQYFGPGTRLLVL.

This chain links TRBV11-2 with TRBJ1-2; D ambiguous. This CDR3 has 12 residues. V was clipped by 1 base and J by 3 bases, with 3 bases between them. Per germline, CDR1 SGHAT and CDR2 FQNNGV. The chain's CDR3 is CASSLVDYGYTF. In DNA, the CDR3 is TGTGCCAGCAGCTTAGTCGACTATGGCTACACCTTC.

CDR3 protein: CAITPSGGRDTQYF. The CDR3 coding sequence is TGTGCCATCACCCCTAGCGGGGGTCGAGATACGCAGTATTTT. The V gene is TRBV10-3, the J gene TRBJ2-3, with TRBD2 matching 10 bases. The CDR3 is 14 residues long. J lost 5 bases, V lost 7 bases, and 6 bases had no gene match. Looked up from germline, CDR1 is ENHRY and CDR2 is SYGVKD.

V is TRBV5-4 and J is TRBJ1-6; no reliable D call. V was clipped by 1 base and J by 6 bases, with 5 bases between them. This CDR3 region has 13 residues. Germline V gene sequence: CDR1 SGHNT, CDR2 YYREEE (reference sequence). CDR3 protein: CASSLRSNSPLHF. The CDR3 DNA follows: TGTGCCAGCAGCTTGAGGAGTAATTCACCCCTCCACTTT.

The rearrangement uses TRBV10-2 and TRBJ1-6; weak D call: TRBD1 (5 bases). CDR1 and CDR2 from the germline V gene are WSHSY and SAAADI. This CDR3 is built from 18 residues. Deletions cut 4 bases from V and 1 base from J, with 17 bases between. CDR3 in amino acids: CASSGNRLGESYNSPLHF. CDR3 nucleotides: TGCGCCAGCAGTGGAAACAGGTTGGGGGAGTCCTATAATTCACCCCTCCACTTT.

DNA of the CDR3: TGCGCCAGCAGCTTGGCTGGATATAGCAATCAGCCCCAGCATTTT. Translation: CASSLAGYSNQPQHF. The chain combines TRBV5-1 with TRBJ1-5; D remains ambiguous. Per germline, CDR1 SGHRS and CDR2 YFSETQ. This CDR3 contains 15 residues. V was shortened by 0 bases and J by 0 bases, with 7 bases between the two germline ends.

This chain joins TRBV5-4 and TRBJ2-7; possibly TRBD1 or TRBD2 for D (5 bases each). From germline, CDR1 is SGHNT and CDR2 YYREEE (reference sequence). Trimming shortened V by 0 bases and J by 6 bases, and 10 bases separated the two germline ends. The CDR3 loop spans 13 amino acids. As DNA, the CDR3 is TGTGCCAGCAGCTTGGACTCGGGGCTCGAGCAGTACTTC. As protein: CASSLDSGLEQYF.

This chain connects TRBV5-4 to TRBJ2-3; 8 bases line up with TRBD2. This CDR3 contains 16 residues. Germline V CDR1 and CDR2: SGHNT, YYREEE (reference sequence). Unmatched junction bases numbered 10, after V lost 4 bases and J lost 3 bases. The CDR3 is CASSARLAGVTDTQYF. The CDR3 nucleotides are TGTGCCAGCAGCGCCAGGCTAGCGGGTGTTACAGATACGCAGTATTTT.

This chain connects TRBV7-8 to TRBJ1-2; D may be TRBD1 (6 bases). The germline V gene has CDR1 SGHVS and CDR2 FQNEAQ. This CDR3 is built from 14 residues. Trimming left V 5 bases short and J 8 bases short, with 18 bases between. The chain's CDR3 is CASSEIQGMGGYTF. The CDR3 coding sequence is TGTGCCAGCAGCGAAATCCAGGGGATGGGGGGCTACACCTTC.

This rearrangement joins TRBV5-1 to TRBJ2-2, with TRBD2 matching 8 bases. There are 15 residues in the CDR3. Trimming took 4 bases from V and 4 from J; bases not matched to a gene: 6. Germline lookup yields CDR1 SGHRS and CDR2 YFSETQ. CDR3 sequence: CASSQRGGPTGELFF. In nucleotides, the CDR3 is TGCGCCAGCAGCCAGCGCGGGGGGCCCACCGGGGAGCTGTTTTTT.

This chain uses TRBV7-8 with TRBJ2-5; D unclear. Germline loops: CDR1 SGHVS, CDR2 FQNEAQ. This CDR3 has 14 residues. The ends were cut back, 5 bases at V and 1 base at J, with 11 bases in the middle. The CDR3 loop is CASSPGRFQETQYF. CDR3 nucleotides: TGTGCCAGCAGCCCAGGCCGGTTCCAAGAGACCCAGTACTTC. The full variable domain, in which reference TRBV7-8 and TRBJ2-5 provide the parts outside the CDR3, is GAGVSQSPRYKVAKRGQDVALRCDPISGHVSLFWYQQALGQGPEFLTYFQNEAQLDKSGLPSDRFFAERPEGSVSTLKIQRTQQEDSAVYLCASSPGRFQETQYFGPGTRLLVL.

The chain couples TRBV4-1 to TRBJ1-1; tentatively, D is TRBD1 (5 bases). V was clipped by 0 bases and J by 3 bases, with 5 bases between them. The CDR3 sequence is 13 residues long. CDR1 and CDR2 from the germline V gene are MGHRA and YSYEKL. The CDR3 loop is CASSQDRDTEAFF. The DNA of the CDR3 is TGCGCCAGCAGCCAAGACAGGGACACTGAAGCTTTCTTT.

The table lists this clone with a count of one. The rearrangement links TRBV6-5 to TRBJ1-5; possible D gene TRBD1, 6 bases. This CDR3 has 15 residues. V gave up 8 bases and J gave up 4 bases, with 18 bases separating them. CDR1 and CDR2 from the germline V gene are MNHEY and SVGAGI. The chain's CDR3 is CASSRGGTINQPQHF. The CDR3, as DNA: TGTGCCAGCTCGCGGGGCGGGACAATAAATCAGCCCCAGCATTTT.

In DNA, the CDR3 is TGTGCCTGGAGTGTTGTAGGGGGCGCGAGCAATCAGCCCCAGCATTTT. It is translated as CAWSVVGGASNQPQHF. The chain has TRBV30 and TRBJ1-5, with TRBD1 identical over 7 bases. Germline CDR1 is GTSNPN and CDR2 is SVGIG (reference sequence). V dropped 0 bases and J dropped 1; count of bases not matched to a gene: 6. The CDR3 totals 16 residues.

The chain couples TRBV10-2 to TRBJ1-3, with D possibly TRBD1 on 5 matching bases. Per germline, CDR1 WSHSY and CDR2 SAAADI. The CDR3 spans 17 residues. Trimming cost V 0 bases and J 2 bases, with 14 bases left between them. The CDR3 sequence: CASSESRRGVTGNTIYF. In DNA, the CDR3 is TGCGCCAGCAGTGAGTCGCGGAGGGGTGTTACTGGAAACACCATATATTTT.

The rearrangement joins TRBV7-2 to TRBJ1-2; tentatively, D is TRBD1 (6 bases). The V gene's germline CDR1 is SGHTA and CDR2 FQGNSA. The CDR3 runs 15 residues. The V end lost 3 bases, the J end lost 0 bases, and 11 bases lay between the germline ends. CDR3 in DNA: TGTGCCAGCAGCTTCTACAGGGTTACTAACTATGGCTACACCTTC. This codes for CASSFYRVTNYGYTF.

The V call is TRBV7-2, the J call TRBJ1-2; D might be TRBD1 (6 bases). The germline V gene encodes CDR1 SGHTA and CDR2 FQGNSA. With 1 base removed from V and 8 bases from J, the gap between germline ends came to 14 bases. The CDR3 sequence is 14 residues long. As DNA, the CDR3 is TGTGCCAGCAGCTTAGGGACAGAGTATGGCGGCTACACCTTC. Translated, it gives CASSLGTEYGGYTF. The complete variable domain, with remaining parts taken from reference TRBV7-2 and TRBJ1-2, reads GAGVSQSPSNKVTEKGKDVELRCDPISGHTALYWYRQSLGQGLEFLIYFQGNSAPDKSGLPSDRFSAERTGGSVSTLTIQRTQQEDSAVYLCASSLGTEYGGYTFGSGTRLTVV.

The CDR3 DNA reads TGTGCCAGCAGCCCAATGGGACTAGCGGATAATGAGCAGTTCTTC. Its translation is CASSPMGLADNEQFF. The rearrangement joins TRBV7-3 to TRBJ2-1, with 11 bases fitting TRBD2. The V and J ends lost 5 bases and 7 bases, in that order; junction bases with no gene match: 7. The CDR3 has 15 residues. CDR1 SGHTA and CDR2 FQGTGA come from the germline V gene.

The CDR3 here is CASSFGDTQYF. CDR3 in DNA: TGTGCCAGCAGCTTCGGGGATACGCAGTATTTT. This sequence joins TRBV7-9 and TRBJ2-3; D unresolved. V was clipped by 3 bases and J by 6 bases, with 4 bases between them. The CDR3 is 11 residues long. CDR1 and CDR2 from the germline V gene are SEHNR and FQNEAQ (reference sequence).

This clone occurred once. The V gene is TRBV5-1, the J gene TRBJ1-1, with D perhaps matching TRBD1 (5 bases). The CDR3 length is 14 residues. Trimming stripped 5 bases from V and 1 base from J, with 12 bases between. CDR1 is SGHRS, CDR2 YFSETQ, per germline. The CDR3 DNA sequence: TGCGCCAGCAGGTTCCTTCAGGGGAACACTGAAGCTTTCTTT. Its protein is CASRFLQGNTEAFF.